Listed below are T cell receptor beta chains from one sample, sequenced in a study of control samples from healthy donors and cancer patients. TCRdb's table, derived via immunoSEQ multiplex PCR, lists solely in-frame clones and lacks some. The profile covers about 150,000 clones, with roughly 94% appearing a single time and 14% taken by the ten largest. The material sequenced was PBMCs. These receptors came from a man aged 55 to 70 with colorectal cancer. The CDR3 runs from the conserved cysteine through the conserved F or W. D genes are given only for firm matches. Clone size is given for some rows only: seen once, a few or many times, or a class if the clone is expanded.

d_call j_call cdr3_length v_call clone_size cdr3_nt cdr3_aa
TRBD1 TRBJ1-2 11 TRBV20-1 - TGCAGTGGGACAGGACGCTATGGCTACACCTTC CSGTGRYGYTF
TRBD1 TRBJ2-3 16 TRBV19 - TGTGCCAGTAATGATGGGTGGGGACAGGGGCCAGATACGCAGTATTTT CASNDGWGQGPDTQYF
- TRBJ2-2 15 TRBV19 - TGTGCCAGTAGTAGGCAGGGGCTGACCACCGGGGAGCTGTTTTTT CASSRQGLTTGELFF
- TRBJ1-5 12 TRBV12-3/TRBV12-4 - TGTGCCAGCAGTGCGGGGGGCGAGCCCCAGCATTTT CASSAGGEPQHF
TRBD1 TRBJ2-7 14 TRBV6-5 - TGTGCCAGCAGTTCCCCCCGGACAGGGCACGAGCAGTACTTC CASSSPRTGHEQYF
TRBD1 TRBJ1-2 15 TRBV4-3 - TGCGCCAGCAGCCGGACAGGCGGGACTAACTATGGCTACACCTTC CASSRTGGTNYGYTF
- TRBJ2-4 16 TRBV7-2 - TGTGCCAGCAGCTCCTCCAGCAGCAGGGGATTAAACATTCAGTACTTC CASSSSSSRGLNIQYF
- TRBJ2-6 14 TRBV19 - TGTGCCAGTAGGCCTCGGGTCGGGGCCAACGTCCTGACTTTC CASRPRVGANVLTF
TRBD2 TRBJ2-3 14 TRBV28 - TGTGCCAGCAGTTCGGGGGGTCCGCCAGATACGCAGTATTTT CASSSGGPPDTQYF
TRBD1 TRBJ2-2 14 TRBV7-9 - TGTGCCAGCAGAGGGACAGGGTCACACGGGGAGCTGTTTTTT CASRGTGSHGELFF
- TRBJ2-7 14 TRBV5-4 - TGTGCCAGCAGCGGGCGGGACAACTCCTACGAGCAGTACTTC CASSGRDNSYEQYF
- TRBJ1-5 15 TRBV28 - TGTGCCAGCAGTCCAGGGACGGTCCGCAATCAGCCCCAGCATTTT CASSPGTVRNQPQHF
TRBD2 TRBJ2-5 15 TRBV11-3 - TGTGCCAGCAGCTTGGGACTAGCGGGGCAAGAGACCCAGTACTTC CASSLGLAGQETQYF
TRBD1 TRBJ2-7 13 TRBV23-1 - TGCGCCAGCAGTACCAGGGGGCCTTCCGAGCAGTACTTC CASSTRGPSEQYF
- TRBJ1-1 13 TRBV27 - TGTGCCAGCAGTTTATCCGGGTACACTGAAGCTTTCTTT CASSLSGYTEAFF
- TRBJ2-5 11 TRBV20-1 - TGCAGTGGGAAGTTCCAAGAGACCCAGTACTTC CSGKFQETQYF
- TRBJ2-1 12 TRBV25-1 once TGTGCCAGCAGTGAGCTGAACAATGAGCAGTTCTTC CASSELNNEQFF
- TRBJ2-3 12 TRBV7-9 - TGTGCCAGCAGCTGGTCGACAGATACGCAGTATTTT CASSWSTDTQYF
- TRBJ2-1 13 TRBV7-2 - TGTGCCAGCAGCACCAGACTAGACTATGAGCAGTTCTTC CASSTRLDYEQFF
TRBD1 TRBJ2-1 12 TRBV5-6 once TGTGCCAGCAGCTCTTGGACAGGGGGGCAGTTCTTC CASSSWTGGQFF
- TRBJ2-1 14 TRBV18 - TGTGCCAGCTCACCGGGACCCCGAAGCGATGAGCAGTTCTTC CASSPGPRSDEQFF
- TRBJ1-6 16 TRBV18 - TGTGCCAGCTCACCACCGGGTCGGTCCTATAATTCACCCCTCCACTTT CASSPPGRSYNSPLHF
TRBD1 TRBJ1-3 15 TRBV5-1 once TGCGCCAGCAGCCCGGGACAGGGCTCAGGAAACACCATATATTTT CASSPGQGSGNTIYF
TRBD1 TRBJ2-2 16 TRBV29-1 - TGCAGCGTAAAAAATACAGGGGGCGGGGGCACCGGGGAGCTGTTTTTT CSVKNTGGGGTGELFF
- TRBJ2-5 12 TRBV2 - TGTGCCAGCAGTGGGGGACAAGAGACCCAGTACTTC CASSGGQETQYF
- TRBJ1-2 12 TRBV5-4 - TGTGCCAGCAGCTTGGAACAGTATGGCTACACCTTC CASSLEQYGYTF
TRBD1 TRBJ1-1 17 TRBV6-1 once TGTGCCAGCAGTGAAGGACAGGGATTGGGAGGGAACACTGAAGCTTTCTTT CASSEGQGLGGNTEAFF
- TRBJ2-1 16 TRBV7-9 - TGTGCCAGCAGCTCCCGCGAGCGGAGCTCCTACAATGAGCAGTTCTTC CASSSRERSSYNEQFF
- TRBJ2-3 12 TRBV9 - TGTGCCAGCAGCGCGAGCGGTGATACGCAGTATTTT CASSASGDTQYF
- TRBJ1-3 12 TRBV14 - TGTGCCAGCAGCCAAGCCGGCTACACCATATATTTT CASSQAGYTIYF
- TRBJ2-3 15 TRBV28 once TGTGCCAGCAGCGCAAGGGGGGGGGCCACAGATACGCAGTATTTT CASSARGGATDTQYF
TRBD1 TRBJ2-7 17 TRBV4-1 - TGCGCCAGCAGCCAATTCCCTCCGGGACAGGTCTTCTACGAGCAGTACTTC CASSQFPPGQVFYEQYF
- TRBJ1-1 12 TRBV19 - TGTGCCAGTAGTATGGGCAGGATGGGAGCTTTCTTT CASSMGRMGAFF
- TRBJ1-6 15 TRBV6-2/TRBV6-3 - TGTGCCAGCAGCCCGGGTAGGGTTATGAATTCACCCCTCCACTTT CASSPGRVMNSPLHF
- TRBJ2-7 14 TRBV6-2/TRBV6-3 - TGTGCCAGCAGTCCCCCCCAGGGTATCCGCGAGCAGTACTTC CASSPPQGIREQYF
- TRBJ1-2 12 TRBV7-9 - TGTGCCAGCAGCTGGACAGCTTCCGACTACACCTTC CASSWTASDYTF
TRBD1 TRBJ2-5 19 TRBV7-9 - TGTGCCAGCAGCTTACCCCGGGACAGGGTAAGATCGGACGGAGAGACCCAGTACTTC CASSLPRDRVRSDGETQYF
- TRBJ2-1 15 TRBV7-7 - TGTGCCAGCAGCCGCGGTCCTTTAGCCTACAATGAGCAGTTCTTC CASSRGPLAYNEQFF
- TRBJ2-7 16 TRBV5-1 - TGCGCCAGCAGCTTTTTCGGGTCCCGAAGCTCCTACGAGCAGTACTTC CASSFFGSRSSYEQYF
- TRBJ2-2 15 TRBV27 - TGTGCCAGCAGTTTAGGTCGAGTGAACACCGGGGAGCTGTTTTTT CASSLGRVNTGELFF
- TRBJ2-5 14 TRBV27 once TGTGCCAGCAGTTTATTAGGGGGAAAAGAGACCCAGTACTTC CASSLLGGKETQYF
- TRBJ1-5 14 TRBV6-2/TRBV6-3 - TGTGCCAGCAGTCCAGGGGCGAGCAGTCAGCCCCAGCATTTT CASSPGASSQPQHF
TRBD1 TRBJ2-6 17 TRBV30 - TGTGCCTGGAGCCGGGACAGGGGATCCTCTGGGGCCAACGTCCTGACTTTC CAWSRDRGSSGANVLTF
TRBD1 TRBJ1-1 15 TRBV18 - TGTGCCAGCTCACCTCGGACAGGGTCGAACACTGAAGCTTTCTTT CASSPRTGSNTEAFF
- TRBJ2-1 15 TRBV7-2 once TGTGCCAGCAGCTACGGGGCAGGGGAGAGGAATGAGCAGTTCTTC CASSYGAGERNEQFF
TRBD1 TRBJ1-4 15 TRBV11-2 - TGTGCCAGCAGAACATCCGGGACAGGGAATGAAAAACTGTTTTTT CASRTSGTGNEKLFF
- TRBJ2-2 16 TRBV4-3 - TGCGCCAGCAGCCAAGTAACGGGGGTCTCCACCGGGGAGCTGTTTTTT CASSQVTGVSTGELFF
TRBD1 TRBJ1-1 14 TRBV5-8 - TGTGCCAGCAGCTTGGCCGGGACAGGAAAGAAAGCTTTCTTT CASSLAGTGKKAFF
TRBD1 TRBJ1-3 15 TRBV9 - TGTGCCAGCAGCGTAGCGGGACAGGGTCATCCCACCATATATTTT CASSVAGQGHPTIYF
- TRBJ1-1 14 TRBV3-1/TRBV3-2 once TGTGCCAGCAGCCCCCGAGGGGGAAGCACTGAAGCTTTCTTT CASSPRGGSTEAFF
TRBD2 TRBJ2-3 15 TRBV10-3 once TGTGCCATCAGTGGGCGGGGGGTTCTTGGAGATACGCAGTATTTT CAISGRGVLGDTQYF